These 32 T cell receptor beta chains were sequenced from one sample in a study of cytomegalovirus exposure and HLA in healthy donors. PCR involved 60 Vbeta and 13 Jbeta primers. TCRdb's copy holds only in-frame clones and misses some; the assay was immunoSEQ multiplex PCR. The sample records 150,000 to 200,000 clones, 80% being singletons. The specimen was PBMCs. These receptors came from a man aged 25-45 years in good health and CMV-seropositive.

The rearrangement uses TRBV15 and TRBJ2-2; the D gene is possibly TRBD2 (6 bases). V lost 1 base and J lost 5, with 8 bases in between. Germline V lookup: CDR1 LNHNV, CDR2 YYDKDF (reference sequence). The CDR3 totals 14 residues. This chain's CDR3 is CATSRGRGTGELFF. CDR3 sequence (DNA): TGTGCCACCAGCAGAGGCCGGGGGACCGGGGAGCTGTTTTTT.

V usage is TRBV5-4 and J usage is TRBJ2-1; 7 nucleotides align to TRBD2. This CDR3 spans 17 amino acids. The trim removed 0 bases at V and 7 bases at J, leaving 13 bases unmatched. Germline values: CDR1 SGHNT, CDR2 YYREEE (reference sequence). The DNA for the CDR3 is TGTGCCAGCAGCTTGGAACCCCTTTCTAGCGGTTTTAATGAGCAGTTCTTC. Protein: CASSLEPLSSGFNEQFF.

This clone was observed a single time. The chain is built from TRBV2 and TRBJ2-7, with D possibly TRBD1 on 6 matching bases. Germline V gene lookup returns CDR1 SNHLY and CDR2 FYNNEI. This CDR3 is built from 16 residues. The V end lost 5 bases, the J end lost 7 bases, and 24 bases lay between the germline ends. As DNA, the CDR3 is TGTGCCAGCAGTAACCGACAGGCAAGGATCATTGTGGAGCAGTACTTC. This codes for CASSNRQARIIVEQYF.

This rearrangement joins TRBV27 to TRBJ1-1; no definite D call. This CDR3 is built from 15 residues. The germline gives CDR1 MNHEY, CDR2 SMNVEV (reference sequence). V gave up 2 bases and J gave up 1 base, with 11 bases separating them. CDR3 region: CASSLTREGNTEAFF. The DNA for the CDR3 is TGTGCCAGCAGTTTAACGAGGGAAGGGAACACTGAAGCTTTCTTT.

The chain couples TRBV7-9 to TRBJ2-7; D is uncertain. V shed 5 bases and J shed 2 bases, with 16 bases lying between them. The CDR3 extends over 15 amino acids. Germline V gene lookup returns CDR1 SEHNR and CDR2 FQNEAQ (reference sequence). CDR3 nucleotide sequence: TGTGCCAGCAGCCCGGGTAGTGTGGGTCCCTACGAGCAGTACTTC. It codes for CASSPGSVGPYEQYF.

This clone was seen only a few times. V is TRBV5-4 and J is TRBJ2-7, with 7 bases matching TRBD1. The V segment lost 3 bases and the J segment 3 bases; nucleotides outside the gene matches: 6. CDR1 and CDR2 (germline): SGHNT, YYREEE (reference sequence). CDR3 size: 14 residues. CDR3 in amino acids: CASSSQTGNYEQYF. CDR3 DNA: TGTGCCAGCAGCTCTCAGACAGGGAACTACGAGCAGTACTTC.

The V call is TRBV2, the J call TRBJ2-1, with D possibly TRBD2 on 6 matching bases. Trimming left V 5 bases short and J 8 bases short, with 22 bases between. The CDR3 is 16 residues long. Germline lookup yields CDR1 SNHLY and CDR2 FYNNEI. This chain's CDR3 is CASSPRGLIGADEQFF. The CDR3 bases are TGTGCCAGCAGTCCAAGGGGACTCATTGGGGCCGATGAGCAGTTCTTC.

The rearrangement uses TRBV9 and TRBJ2-5; TRBD2 might be the D (6 bases). Trimming left V 4 bases short and J 5 bases short, with 21 bases between. The CDR3 totals 16 residues. Germline-derived CDR1 and CDR2 are SGDLS and YYNGEE. The DNA for the CDR3 is TGTGCCAGCAGCAACCGGGACTCTTATCTAGGGGAGACCCAGTACTTC. It specifies CASSNRDSYLGETQYF.

The chain links TRBV5-1 to TRBJ2-7, with TRBD1 matching over 9 bases. V was pared by 5 bases and J by 4 bases, with 7 bases of the junction left unmatched. This CDR3 is built from 14 residues. Germline CDR1 and CDR2: SGHRS and YFSETQ. CDR3 sequence (DNA): TGCGCCAGCAGTCCGGGACAGGGAATGTACGAGCAGTACTTC. Protein sequence: CASSPGQGMYEQYF.

This rearrangement joins TRBV2 to TRBJ1-5; 7 bases match TRBD1. The CDR3 length is 14 residues. The germline V gene has CDR1 SNHLY and CDR2 FYNNEI. Trimming at V came to 3 bases and at J to 7 bases, leaving 6 bases not matched to a gene. The CDR3 reads CASSDGTAGQPQHF. CDR3 coding DNA: TGTGCCAGCAGTGACGGGACAGCGGGCCAGCCCCAGCATTTT.

This rearrangement joins TRBV2 to TRBJ2-7; D gene ambiguous. Germline CDR1 SNHLY, CDR2 FYNNEI. V shed 4 bases and J shed 4 bases, with 5 bases lying between them. The CDR3 extends over 11 amino acids. The CDR3 coding sequence is TGTGCCAGCAGTGCTTCGTACGAGCAGTACTTC. Translation: CASSASYEQYF.

This clone came up a few times. The chain carries TRBV5-1 and TRBJ2-7, with D maybe TRBD1 (6 bases). Germline loops: CDR1 SGHRS, CDR2 YFSETQ. V was trimmed by 4 bases and J by 5 bases, leaving 13 bases between them. This CDR3 is built from 13 residues. The CDR3 is CASSPRTVDEQYF. CDR3 in DNA: TGCGCCAGCAGCCCCAGGACAGTGGACGAGCAGTACTTC.

The V and J genes are TRBV9 and TRBJ2-5, with 11 positions matching TRBD2. The CDR3 covers 16 residues. Germline assignment: CDR1 SGDLS and CDR2 YYNGEE. The junction had 5 bases not matched to a gene; V was cut back by 0 bases and J by 4 bases. The CDR3 nucleotides read TGTGCCAGCAGCGTAGTAGCGGGAGGGCCCTCAGAGACCCAGTACTTC. This sequence encodes CASSVVAGGPSETQYF. Together with reference TRBV9 and TRBJ2-5, the CDR3 gives the full variable domain: DSGVTQTPKHLITATGQRVTLRCSPRSGDLSVYWYQQSLDQGLQFLIQYYNGEERAKGNILERFSAQQFPDLHSELNLSSLELGDSALYFCASSVVAGGPSETQYFGPGTRLLVL.

The chain employs TRBV11-2 and TRBJ2-2; 10 nucleotides match TRBD1. After removal of 4 bases from V and 0 bases from J, the junction contained 5 bases not matched to a gene. Germline V gene sequence: CDR1 SGHAT, CDR2 FQNNGV. This CDR3 has 17 residues. The CDR3 region is CASSSRQGAANTGELFF. The DNA of the CDR3 is TGTGCCAGCAGCTCAAGACAGGGGGCTGCGAACACCGGGGAGCTGTTTTTT.

This chain joins TRBV13 and TRBJ2-1; D gene unclear. The CDR3 runs 14 residues. With 5 bases removed from V and 0 bases from J, the gap between germline ends came to 8 bases. Germline CDR1 PRHDT, CDR2 FYEKMQ (reference sequence). The CDR3 region is CASSLRNSYNEQFF. In DNA form, the CDR3 reads TGTGCCAGCAGCCTTCGTAACTCCTACAATGAGCAGTTCTTC.

The rearrangement links TRBV28 to TRBJ2-7; 11 nucleotides align to TRBD2. Looked up from germline, CDR1 is MDHEN and CDR2 is SYDVKM. CDR3 size: 17 residues. Trimming removed 6 bases from V and 2 bases from J; junction bases left unmatched: 12. The CDR3 protein is CASSAGLADNGAYEQYF. CDR3 coding DNA: TGTGCCAGCAGCGCGGGACTAGCGGATAATGGGGCCTACGAGCAGTACTTC.

The sample holds a few counts of this clone. This sequence joins TRBV2 and TRBJ2-7; TRBD1 agrees at 7 bases. The junction had 17 bases not matched to a gene; V was cut back by 6 bases and J by 9 bases. Germline V gene data show CDR1 as SNHLY and CDR2 as FYNNEI. The CDR3 is 15 amino acids. CDR3 nucleotide sequence: TGTGCCAGCAGCCTCAACAGGGGATGGGATAGAGGGCAGTACTTC. Its translation is CASSLNRGWDRGQYF.

V and J are TRBV15 and TRBJ1-5; D uncertain. CDR1 and CDR2 (germline): LNHNV, YYDKDF (reference sequence). V was trimmed by 3 bases and J by 3 bases, leaving 24 bases between them. This CDR3 region has 19 residues. The CDR3: CATSSRQLEGNAFNQPQHF. DNA of the CDR3: TGTGCCACCAGCAGTCGCCAGTTAGAGGGAAATGCCTTCAATCAGCCCCAGCATTTT.

The genes are TRBV2 and TRBJ1-5; the match to TRBD1 covers 11 bases. After removal of 8 bases from V and 2 bases from J, the junction contained 5 bases not matched to a gene. The CDR3 consists of 15 residues. The V gene's germline CDR1 is SNHLY and CDR2 FYNNEI. In nucleotides, the CDR3 is TGTGCCAGCCGGGGACAGGGGGGCGGCAATCAGCCCCAGCATTTT. As protein: CASRGQGGGNQPQHF.

The sample holds one count of this clone. The chain uses TRBV28 and TRBJ1-5; 9 nucleotides match TRBD1. The CDR3 extends over 15 amino acids. J gave up 3 bases and V 6 bases, and 6 bases lay outside the gene matches. Looked up from germline, CDR1 is MDHEN and CDR2 is SYDVKM. As DNA, the CDR3 is TGTGCCAGCAGGGAAGGGACAGGGAACAATCAGCCCCAGCATTTT. It translates to CASREGTGNNQPQHF.

J is TRBJ2-3 and V is TRBV6-6; tentative D call: TRBD2 (5 bases). Trimming took off 2 bases at V and 9 bases at J, with 6 bases between the two ends. The CDR3 has 11 residues. Germline-derived CDR1 and CDR2 are MNHNY and SVGAGI (reference sequence). DNA of the CDR3: TGTGCCAGCAGTTACAGGGAGACGCAGTATTTT. This codes for CASSYRETQYF.

This rearrangement joins TRBV27 to TRBJ2-5, with TRBD1 matching over 8 bases. The J call may be faulty, since TRBJ2-7 better matches the DNA end. Germline V lookup: CDR1 MNHEY, CDR2 SMNVEV (reference sequence). The CDR3 consists of 16 residues. CDR3 DNA: TGTGCCAGCAGTTTATATATGACAGGGGTCTACCACGAGCAGTACTTC. It specifies CASSLYMTGVYHEQYF.

This chain joins TRBV7-9 and TRBJ2-1; 10 bases align to TRBD2. Germline loops: CDR1 SEHNR, CDR2 FQNEAQ (reference sequence). V gave up 3 bases and J gave up 5 bases; unmatched junction bases: 10. The CDR3 extends over 17 amino acids. This chain's CDR3 is CASSFPHPSGGNNEQFF. As DNA, the CDR3 is TGTGCCAGCAGCTTTCCCCACCCTAGCGGGGGTAACAATGAGCAGTTCTTC.

The chain employs TRBV6-1 and TRBJ2-1, with D possibly matching TRBD2 (5 bases). Germline V gene lookup returns CDR1 MNHNS and CDR2 SASEGT. The CDR3 is made up of 14 amino acids. Trimming pared 1 base from V and 6 bases from J, leaving 10 bases between. CDR3 bases: TGTGCCAGCAGTGAAGGACTACGGCTCAATGAGCAGTTCTTC. Translating it yields CASSEGLRLNEQFF.

The chain joins TRBV18 to TRBJ1-5, with D tentatively TRBD1 (6 bases). There are 14 residues in the CDR3. The germline V and J ends were trimmed by 6 bases and 5 bases, with 14 bases remaining between them. In germline, CDR1 is KGHSH, CDR2 LQKENI. In DNA form, the CDR3 reads TGTGCCAGCTCGGGGAGGGGGGGCCATCAGCCCCAGCATTTT. Translated, it gives CASSGRGGHQPQHF.

The chain links TRBV28 to TRBJ2-7; 12 bases agree with TRBD2. The CDR3 runs 14 residues. After removal of 5 bases from V and 4 bases from J, the junction contained 3 bases not matched to a gene. Per the germline V gene, CDR1 is MDHEN and CDR2 is SYDVKM. CDR3 nucleotides: TGTGCCAGCAGTCCTAGCGGGAGGGATTACGAGCAGTACTTC. Protein sequence: CASSPSGRDYEQYF.

This clone was recorded a few times. This chain uses TRBV2 with TRBJ1-1; TRBD1 is a possible D gene (5 bases). The CDR3 loop spans 12 amino acids. V lost 1 base, J lost 7 bases, and 7 bases lay in between. CDR1 SNHLY and CDR2 FYNNEI come from the germline V gene. The CDR3 region has the DNA TGTGCCAGCAGTGAAGGGACACTTGAAGCTTTCTTT. Its translation: CASSEGTLEAFF.

The chain recombines TRBV7-8 with TRBJ1-3; 8 bases align to TRBD1. After removal of 2 bases from V and 9 bases from J, the junction contained 6 bases not matched to a gene. From germline, CDR1 is SGHVS and CDR2 FQNEAQ. CDR3 length equals 14 residues. CDR3 coding DNA: TGTGCCAGCAGCTTAAACAGGGGGGGGACCACCATATATTTT. As protein: CASSLNRGGTTIYF.

The chain combines TRBV7-9 with TRBJ2-7; 7 nucleotides align to TRBD1. Trimming took 5 bases from V and 10 from J; bases not matched to a gene: 8. Germline CDR1 reads SEHNR; CDR2 reads FQNEAQ (reference sequence). The CDR3 consists of 12 residues. The CDR3 bases are TGTGCCAGCAGCCCCGGGACAGTAAGACAGTACTTC. Translating it yields CASSPGTVRQYF.

This clone appeared a single time. This sequence joins TRBV6-5 and TRBJ2-5; 9 nucleotides match TRBD1. TRBJ2-7 matches the DNA end more closely, so the J call is doubtful. This CDR3 region has 14 residues. The germline CDR1 and CDR2 sequences are MNHEY and SVGAGI. The CDR3 DNA sequence: TGTGCCAGCAGCGGAGGGGACAGGGCCTACGAGCAGTACTTC. Protein: CASSGGDRAYEQYF.

The chain combines TRBV11-1 with TRBJ2-3; 7 bases match TRBD1. The CDR3 is made up of 16 amino acids. The germline CDR1 and CDR2 sequences are SGHAT and FQDESV (reference sequence). V dropped 1 base and J dropped 1; count of bases not matched to a gene: 5. As DNA, the CDR3 is TGTGCCAGCAGCTTAGGGGGACAGTTACGCACAGATACGCAGTATTTT. Protein product: CASSLGGQLRTDTQYF.

CDR3 loop: CASSPGQGAVYEQYF. The CDR3 DNA reads as TGTGCCAGCAGTCCGGGACAGGGGGCCGTCTACGAGCAGTACTTC. This rearrangement joins TRBV6-5 to TRBJ2-7, with TRBD1 identical over 12 bases. Per the germline V gene, CDR1 is MNHEY and CDR2 is SVGAGI. The CDR3 has 15 amino acids. J lost 3 bases, V lost 5 bases, and 5 bases had no gene match.